This T cell receptor (beta chain) stems from a study of blood T cell repertoires in COVID-19. Overall study: Samples representing acute and convalescent COVID-19 were sourced from the United States, Italy and Spain. T cells, B-cell-depleted T cells, or PBMCs supplied cDNA or gDNA.

As processed by the authors: It was from reference gene primer amplification that nucleated cell counts were estimated. Generated by immunoSEQ multiplex PCR, the TCRdb table keeps only in-frame clones and is missing some. V, J and clone size were drawn from that table, and D and trimming were deduced from the DNA. Counted here are fewer than 300,000 clones, 80% to 95% occurring once; the ten biggest clones make up over 2%. It was during active infection that Seattle patients were enrolled and then longitudinally followed. The CDR3 spans 15 residues. Trimming at V came to 2 bases and at J to 3 bases, leaving 5 bases not matched to a gene. Germline V gene sequence: CDR1 KGHSH, CDR2 LQKENI. This clone has a single count.

The TCR comes from a woman aged 25 to 39 with COVID-19, enrolled during active disease. The chain couples TRBV18 to TRBJ2-7, with TRBD2 identical over 9 bases. The sequencing sample was made of peripheral blood. The CDR3 region is CASSPGLAGIYEQYF. The CDR3 DNA follows: TGTGCCAGCTCACCAGGCCTAGCGGGAATCTACGAGCAGTACTTC.